These T cell receptor beta chains were read from a single sample in a study of blood T cell repertoires in COVID-19. Assay used: immunoSEQ multiplex PCR; TCRdb lists only in-frame clones, some missing. The sample contains approximately 360,000 clones, around 90% of which appear only once. Sequenced input: peripheral blood. These receptors all stem from a man in his late teens or twenties with active or convalescent COVID-19. Both conserved end residues are part of each CDR3. D genes are given only for firm matches. Size tells how often a clone was seen (once, few, many) or the class of an expanded clone, and some rows leave it out.

CDR3 | DNA | size | D | J | V
CASSPSSGKYTEAFF | TGTGCCAGCAGCCCATCATCAGGGAAATATACTGAAGCTTTCTTT | - | - | TRBJ1-1 | TRBV28
CASSYTSTDTQYF | TGTGCCAGCAGTTATACTAGCACAGATACGCAGTATTTT | - | - | TRBJ2-3 | TRBV6-2/TRBV6-3
CAGRTSGTTDTQYF | TGTGCCGGTCGTACTAGCGGGACCACAGATACGCAGTATTTT | - | TRBD2 | TRBJ2-3 | TRBV13
CASSVTGTGNMGGYTF | TGTGCCAGCAGTGTTACCGGGACAGGGAATATGGGCGGCTACACCTTC | - | TRBD1 | TRBJ1-2 | TRBV7-3
CASSTTTHFTEAFF | TGTGCCAGTAGTACAACGACTCATTTCACTGAAGCTTTCTTT | - | - | TRBJ1-1 | TRBV19
CASSDPAVDRGRNQPQHF | TGTGCCAGCAGTGACCCTGCCGTTGACAGGGGGCGAAATCAGCCCCAGCATTTT | - | TRBD1 | TRBJ1-5 | TRBV6-2/TRBV6-3
CASRPGQDNQPQHF | TGCGCCAGCAGACCCGGACAGGACAATCAGCCCCAGCATTTT | - | TRBD1 | TRBJ1-5 | TRBV5-1
CASTKTNQKTQYF | TGTGCCAGCACCAAGACTAACCAGAAGACCCAGTACTTC | - | - | TRBJ2-5 | TRBV6-5
CASSLRLAGGPVYEQYF | TGTGCCAGCAGTTTACGGCTAGCGGGAGGGCCTGTATACGAGCAGTACTTC | - | TRBD2 | TRBJ2-7 | TRBV27
CATRRRGTNEKLFF | TGTGCCACCCGACGAAGGGGAACTAATGAAAAACTGTTTTTT | - | - | TRBJ1-4 | TRBV28
CASSLTERPGDTQYF | TGTGCCAGCAGCTTAACCGAGCGGCCGGGAGATACGCAGTATTTT | - | - | TRBJ2-3 | TRBV7-3
CASRTLGKDRGPNGYTF | TGTGCCAGTAGGACATTAGGGAAAGACAGGGGCCCTAATGGCTACACCTTC | - | TRBD1 | TRBJ1-2 | TRBV19
CASSLQRTGRSYNEQFF | TGTGCCAGCAGCTTACAAAGGACAGGCCGGTCCTACAATGAGCAGTTCTTC | - | TRBD1 | TRBJ2-1 | TRBV7-9
CASSSRDRGLPMTEAFF | TGTGCCAGCAGCTCCCGGGACAGGGGGCTGCCTATGACTGAAGCTTTCTTT | - | TRBD1 | TRBJ1-1 | TRBV7-9
CASSTGQGIRADTQYF | TGCGCCAGCAGCACAGGACAGGGGATTCGGGCAGATACGCAGTATTTT | once | TRBD1 | TRBJ2-3 | TRBV5-1
CASSVGQEETQYF | TGTGCCAGTAGTGTGGGACAGGAAGAGACCCAGTACTTC | - | TRBD1 | TRBJ2-5 | TRBV19
CASSQFGYNEQFF | TGTGCCAGCAGCCAATTCGGCTACAATGAGCAGTTCTTC | - | - | TRBJ2-1 | TRBV14
CASSLDTYYEQYF | TGTGCCAGCAGCTTGGATACTTACTACGAGCAGTACTTC | - | - | TRBJ2-7 | TRBV5-6
CSVDAGNTGELFF | TGCAGCGTTGATGCCGGGAACACCGGGGAGCTGTTTTTT | - | - | TRBJ2-2 | TRBV29-1
CASSFSVRGGDTDTQYF | TGTGCCAGCAGCTTTTCGGTGCGCGGGGGAGACACAGATACGCAGTATTTT | once | TRBD2 | TRBJ2-3 | TRBV7-9
CASSWGSGNEQFF | TGTGCCAGCAGTTGGGGCTCAGGGAATGAGCAGTTCTTC | - | - | TRBJ2-1 | TRBV27
CASSPVPQNTEAFF | TGTGCCAGCTCACCAGTACCACAGAACACTGAAGCTTTCTTT | few | - | TRBJ1-1 | TRBV18
CASSPLAGLGDTQYF | TGTGCCAGCAGCCCACTAGCGGGGCTGGGGGATACGCAGTATTTT | - | TRBD2 | TRBJ2-3 | TRBV4-2
CASSQLTGVNTEAFF | TGTGCCAGCAGCCAATTGACAGGAGTGAACACTGAAGCTTTCTTT | - | - | TRBJ1-1 | TRBV14
CAISESRLDTYEQYF | TGTGCCATCAGTGAGTCTCGACTAGATACCTACGAGCAGTACTTC | - | - | TRBJ2-7 | TRBV10-3
CASSYPGFEQYF | TGTGCCAGCAGTTACCCCGGGTTCGAGCAGTACTTC | - | - | TRBJ2-7 | TRBV28
CASYPQGEPEAFF | TGCGCCAGTTACCCCCAGGGGGAGCCTGAAGCTTTCTTT | once | TRBD1 | TRBJ1-1 | TRBV5-1
CASSLSRGPDTGELFF | TGTGCCAGCAGCTTATCGAGGGGGCCGGACACCGGGGAGCTGTTTTTT | - | TRBD1 | TRBJ2-2 | TRBV7-9
CASTYKTEQFF | TGTGCCAGCACCTATAAAACGGAGCAGTTCTTC | - | - | TRBJ2-1 | TRBV12-3/TRBV12-4
CSARDRGSYTF | TGCAGTGCTAGAGACAGGGGGAGCTACACCTTC | - | TRBD1 | TRBJ1-2 | TRBV20-1
CASSQGGYNYGYTF | TGTGCCAGCAGCCAGGGAGGTTACAACTATGGCTACACCTTC | - | - | TRBJ1-2 | TRBV3-1/TRBV3-2
CASGLVRSGGESYGYTF | TGTGCTAGTGGTTTGGTACGGTCGGGGGGCGAGAGCTATGGCTACACCTTC | - | - | TRBJ1-2 | TRBV12-5
CASLGTDLNEKLFF | TGTGCCAGCCTTGGGACAGATCTTAATGAAAAACTGTTTTTT | - | TRBD1 | TRBJ1-4 | TRBV3-1/TRBV3-2
CASSSSPGNLYGYTF | TGTGCCAGCAGCTCAAGCCCGGGGAACCTCTATGGCTACACCTTC | - | - | TRBJ1-2 | TRBV7-3
CAIRGGSGNTIYF | TGTGCCATCAGGGGGGGGTCTGGAAACACCATATATTTT | - | - | TRBJ1-3 | TRBV10-3
CASSSGTGYTDTQYF | TGTGCCAGCAGTTCCGGGACAGGGTACACAGATACGCAGTATTTT | - | TRBD1 | TRBJ2-3 | TRBV6-2/TRBV6-3
CASSMGQYQPQHF | TGTGCCAGTAGTATGGGACAGTATCAGCCCCAGCATTTT | - | TRBD1 | TRBJ1-5 | TRBV19
CASSQGRGGEYETQYF | TGCGCCAGCAGCCAAGGTCGAGGGGGCGAGTATGAGACCCAGTACTTC | - | TRBD1 | TRBJ2-5 | TRBV4-3
CASSQGRGNTEAFF | TGTGCCAGCAGCCAAGGAAGGGGGAACACTGAAGCTTTCTTT | - | - | TRBJ1-1 | TRBV3-1/TRBV3-2
CASSRPGTANTGELFF | TGTGCCAGCAGCCGACCCGGGACAGCGAACACCGGGGAGCTGTTTTTT | - | TRBD1 | TRBJ2-2 | TRBV7-9
CASSQRHVGGAGELFF | TGTGCCAGCAGCCAAAGGCACGTCGGGGGGGCCGGGGAGCTGTTTTTT | - | TRBD2 | TRBJ2-2 | TRBV3-1/TRBV3-2
CATGTGVSYEQYF | TGTGCCACAGGGACAGGGGTTTCCTACGAGCAGTACTTC | - | TRBD1 | TRBJ2-7 | TRBV10-3
CASSLPDRANEKLFF | TGTGCCAGCAGCTTACCCGACAGGGCTAATGAAAAACTGTTTTTT | - | TRBD1 | TRBJ1-4 | TRBV7-2
CASSSPNGGRSDEQFF | TGTGCCAGCAGTTCCCCCAATGGCGGGAGATCCGATGAGCAGTTCTTC | - | TRBD2 | TRBJ2-1 | TRBV27
CASSPTGNTEAFF | TGTGCCAGCAGCCCAACAGGGAACACTGAAGCTTTCTTT | - | - | TRBJ1-1 | TRBV6-6
CASRTPGTGGRYEQYF | TGTGCCAGCAGAACCCCCGGGACAGGGGGGCGATACGAGCAGTACTTC | - | TRBD1 | TRBJ2-7 | TRBV28
CASSPQGAKNIQYF | TGTGCCAGCAGCCCCCAGGGAGCCAAAAACATTCAGTACTTC | - | - | TRBJ2-4 | TRBV7-2
CASSRLTGTGNTIYF | TGTGCCAGCAGTCGTTTGACAGGGACTGGAAACACCATATATTTT | - | TRBD1 | TRBJ1-3 | TRBV28